The present entry profiles one T cell receptor (beta chain) with its context. This sample is part of a study of blood T cell repertoires in COVID-19. Study as a whole: COVID-19 samples collected from the United States, Italy and Spain covered acute and convalescent phases. PBMCs, B-cell-depleted T cells, or T cells provided the cDNA or gDNA that made up the material.

Under the authors' procedure: Estimation of nucleated cell counts was performed using reference gene primer amplification. Sequencing used immunoSEQ multiplex PCR; TCRdb keeps in-frame clones, though not all of them. Clone size and the V and J calls come from that table; the DNA yielded D and trimming. The sample shows under 200,000 clones, around four fifths of them seen only once. This CDR3 spans 16 amino acids. Looked up from germline, CDR1 is SGHRS and CDR2 is YFSETQ. With V trimmed by 1 base and J by 2 bases, 4 bases remained unmatched. This chain links TRBV5-1 with TRBJ2-1; 9 nucleotides align to TRBD2. Sequenced sample: peripheral blood. The TCR originated in a woman in her seventies who had recovered from COVID-19. This CDR3 is CASSLQASGTYNEQFF. The CDR3 DNA is TGCGCCAGCAGCTTGCAGGCTAGCGGGACCTACAATGAGCAGTTCTTC.